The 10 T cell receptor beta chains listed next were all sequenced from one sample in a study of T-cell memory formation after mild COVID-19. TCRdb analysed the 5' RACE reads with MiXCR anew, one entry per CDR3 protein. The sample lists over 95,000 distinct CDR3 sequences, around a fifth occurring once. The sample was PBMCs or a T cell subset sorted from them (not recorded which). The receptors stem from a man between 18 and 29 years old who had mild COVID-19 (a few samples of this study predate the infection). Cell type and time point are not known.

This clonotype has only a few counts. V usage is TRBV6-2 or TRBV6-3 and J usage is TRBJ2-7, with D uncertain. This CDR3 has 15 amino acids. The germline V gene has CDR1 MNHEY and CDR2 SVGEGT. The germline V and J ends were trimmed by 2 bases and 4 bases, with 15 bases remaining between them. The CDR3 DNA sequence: TGTGCCAGCAGTTACCGGGTAGGGAAGGATTACGAGCAGTACTTC. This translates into CASSYRVGKDYEQYF.

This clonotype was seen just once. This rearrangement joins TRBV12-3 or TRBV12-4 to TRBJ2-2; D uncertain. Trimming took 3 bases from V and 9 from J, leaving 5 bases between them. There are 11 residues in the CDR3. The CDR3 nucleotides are TGTGCCAGCAGTTTTGTCCGGGAGCTGTTTTTT. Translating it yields CASSFVRELFF.

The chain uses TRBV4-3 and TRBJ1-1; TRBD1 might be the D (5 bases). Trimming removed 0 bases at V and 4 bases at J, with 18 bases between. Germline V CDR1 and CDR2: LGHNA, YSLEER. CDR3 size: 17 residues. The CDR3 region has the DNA TGCGCCAGCAGCCAAGATTCGGCAGGGTGGGACGGCACTGAAGCTTTCTTT. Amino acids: CASSQDSAGWDGTEAFF.

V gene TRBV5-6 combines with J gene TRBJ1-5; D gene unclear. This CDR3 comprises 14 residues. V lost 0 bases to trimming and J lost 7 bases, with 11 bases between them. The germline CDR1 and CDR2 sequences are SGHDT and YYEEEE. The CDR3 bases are TGTGCCAGCAGCTTGGTTGGGTCCGGGCAGCCCCAGCATTTT. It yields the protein CASSLVGSGQPQHF.

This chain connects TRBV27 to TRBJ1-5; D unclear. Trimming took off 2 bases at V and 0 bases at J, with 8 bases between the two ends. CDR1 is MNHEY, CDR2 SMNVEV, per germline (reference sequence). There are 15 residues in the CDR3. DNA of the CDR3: TGTGCCAGCAGTTTACGCAGTTATAGCAATCAGCCCCAGCATTTT. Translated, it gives CASSLRSYSNQPQHF.

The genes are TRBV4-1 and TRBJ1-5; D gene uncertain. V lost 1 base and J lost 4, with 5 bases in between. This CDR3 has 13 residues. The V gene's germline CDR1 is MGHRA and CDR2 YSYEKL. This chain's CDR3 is CASSQGVNQPQHF. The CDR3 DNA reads TGCGCCAGCAGCCAAGGAGTTAATCAGCCCCAGCATTTT.

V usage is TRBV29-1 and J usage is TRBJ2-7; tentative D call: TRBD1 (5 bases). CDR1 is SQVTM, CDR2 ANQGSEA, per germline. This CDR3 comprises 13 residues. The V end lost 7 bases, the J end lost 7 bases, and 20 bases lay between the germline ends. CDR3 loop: CSADTDRGREQYF. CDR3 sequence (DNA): TGCAGCGCCGATACAGACAGAGGTAGGGAGCAGTACTTC.

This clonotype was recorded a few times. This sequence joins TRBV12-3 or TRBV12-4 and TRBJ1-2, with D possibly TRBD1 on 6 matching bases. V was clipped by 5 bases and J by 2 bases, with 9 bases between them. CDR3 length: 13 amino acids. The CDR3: CASSKGQNYGYTF. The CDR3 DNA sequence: TGTGCCAGCAGTAAGGGACAAAACTATGGCTACACCTTC.

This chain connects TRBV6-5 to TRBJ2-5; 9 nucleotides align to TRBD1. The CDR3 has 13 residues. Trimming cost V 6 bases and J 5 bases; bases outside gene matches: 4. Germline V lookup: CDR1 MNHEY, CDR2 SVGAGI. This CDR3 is CASRETGGETQYF. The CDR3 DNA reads TGTGCCAGCAGGGAGACAGGGGGGGAGACCCAGTACTTC.

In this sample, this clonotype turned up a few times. The CDR3 region is CASSLSRTAYYEQYF. The CDR3, as DNA: TGTGCCAGCAGCTTATCCAGGACCGCTTACTACGAGCAGTACTTC. J is TRBJ2-7 and V is TRBV6-5; D is unresolved. The CDR3 has 15 residues. CDR1 is MNHEY, CDR2 SVGAGI, per germline. With 6 bases removed from V and 3 bases from J, the gap between germline ends came to 18 bases.